One and the same sample provided the 8 T cell receptor beta chains below, sequenced in a study of cytomegalovirus exposure and HLA in healthy donors. The study ran its PCR with 60 Vbeta and 13 Jbeta primers. Method: immunoSEQ multiplex PCR; TCRdb's copy keeps in-frame clones and lacks some. The sample holds some 200,000 clones, about 90% seen once. Specimen: PBMCs. These receptors originate from a girl under three years old in good health and CMV-seronegative.

This clone showed up just a few times. The V and J genes are TRBV4-1 and TRBJ2-7, with TRBD2 matching 9 bases. CDR1 and CDR2 (germline): MGHRA, YSYEKL. This CDR3 contains 17 residues. Trimming at V came to 3 bases and at J to 2 bases, leaving 11 bases not matched to a gene. The chain's CDR3 is CASSHYLAGDNTYEQYF. CDR3 coding DNA: TGCGCCAGCAGCCACTACTTAGCGGGGGATAACACCTACGAGCAGTACTTC.

This clone occurred a few times. The chain is built from TRBV5-6 and TRBJ2-3; 11 bases match TRBD1. Germline CDR1 SGHDT, CDR2 YYEEEE. CDR3 size: 15 residues. V shed 3 bases and J 4 bases; nucleotides not matched to a gene: 4. The CDR3 region has the DNA TGTGCCAGCAGCTCGCGGGACAGGGGGGCAGATACGCAGTATTTT. Residues: CASSSRDRGADTQYF. The entire variable domain, with the rest obtained from reference TRBV5-6 and TRBJ2-3, is as follows: DAGVTQSPTHLIKTRGQQVTLRCSPKSGHDTVSWYQQALGQGPQFIFQYYEEEERQRGNFPDRFSGHQFPNYSSELNVNALLLGDSALYLCASSSRDRGADTQYFGPGTRLTVL.

The V and J genes are TRBV13 and TRBJ1-4, with 10 bases matching TRBD1. V shed 4 bases, J shed 7 bases, and the junction held 9 bases outside the gene matches. This CDR3 has 16 residues. Germline-derived CDR1 and CDR2 are PRHDT and FYEKMQ (reference sequence). CDR3 in DNA: TGTGCCAGCAGCTCCGCCCCGGGACAGGGGAGTGAAAAACTGTTTTTT. Encoded protein: CASSSAPGQGSEKLFF.

The rearrangement uses TRBV30 and TRBJ1-2, with D possibly TRBD1 on 6 matching bases. V lost 3 bases to trimming and J lost 5 bases, with 16 bases between them. The CDR3 loop spans 14 amino acids. Germline CDR1 GTSNPN, CDR2 SVGIG (reference sequence). CDR3 nucleotide sequence: TGTGCCTGGAGCCGAGGGGGGGCAGGGTATGGCTACACCTTC. This gives the protein CAWSRGGAGYGYTF.

This clone was counted once. The rearrangement joins TRBV7-2 to TRBJ2-3, with a possible D match to TRBD2 (6 bases). The CDR3 has 15 residues. Germline loops: CDR1 SGHTA, CDR2 FQGNSA. Trimming stripped 1 base from V and 3 bases from J, with 11 bases between. The CDR3 DNA is TGTGCCAGCAGCTTAGGGCGGGGAATAACAGATACGCAGTATTTT. Translating gives CASSLGRGITDTQYF.

This clone was detected a few times. This chain links TRBV5-5 with TRBJ2-6; weak D call: TRBD1 (5 bases). This CDR3 comprises 16 residues. The germline gives CDR1 SGHKS, CDR2 YYEKEE (reference sequence). With 3 bases removed from V and 0 bases from J, the gap between germline ends came to 10 bases. The chain's CDR3 is CASSSPGISGANVLTF. CDR3 nucleotide sequence: TGTGCCAGCAGCTCTCCAGGGATCTCTGGGGCCAACGTCCTGACTTTC. The full variable domain, with the rest looked up from reference TRBV5-5 and TRBJ2-6, is DAGVTQSPTHLIKTRGQQVTLRCSPISGHKSVSWYQQVLGQGPQFIFQYYEKEERGRGNFPDRFSARQFPNYSSELNVNALLLGDSALYLCASSSPGISGANVLTFGAGSRLTVL.

V usage is TRBV5-4 and J usage is TRBJ1-2; the D is unclear. The germline V gene has CDR1 SGHNT and CDR2 YYREEE (reference sequence). V gave up 0 bases and J gave up 4 bases, with 7 bases separating them. The CDR3 covers 13 residues. The CDR3 nucleotides read TGTGCCAGCAGCTTGGATCGCGGCTATGGCTACACCTTC. Protein sequence: CASSLDRGYGYTF.

V and J are TRBV29-1 and TRBJ1-4, with D maybe TRBD1 (6 bases). Germline V gene data show CDR1 as SQVTM and CDR2 as ANQGSEA. The V and J ends lost 6 bases and 6 bases respectively, with 14 bases between them. CDR3 length equals 13 residues. The CDR3 here is CSVSQGRYEKLFF. The CDR3, as DNA: TGCAGCGTGTCCCAGGGGCGGTATGAAAAACTGTTTTTT.